This entry lists 3 T cell receptor beta chains sequenced from one sample in a study of PD-1 blockade in classical Hodgkin lymphoma. Time point indicated: cycle 4 day 1 (C4D1), after five to seven weeks of nivolumab. Following autologous stem cell transplantation, relapse occurred in every patient, and exposure to brentuximab vedotin varied. Isolated CD8+ T cells were derived from thawed PBMCs through magnetic negative selection. Assay used: immunoSEQ multiplex PCR; TCRdb lists only in-frame clones, some missing. The sample carries around 4,500 clones, approximately 65% recorded once. The starting material was CD8+ T cells from blood, obtained before the fourth cycle of nivolumab. The receptors stem from a human donor with classical Hodgkin lymphoma.

The DNA of the CDR3 is TGTGCCAGCAGCTTAGGGTCCCGGGGGGGCACAGATACGCAGTATTTT. It specifies CASSLGSRGGTDTQYF. The chain links TRBV7-3 to TRBJ2-3; 7 bases map to TRBD2. CDR1 SGHTA and CDR2 FQGTGA come from the germline V gene. The CDR3 runs 16 residues. V shed 2 bases and J 1 base; nucleotides not matched to a gene: 6.

CDR3 amino acids: CASSFRANEQFF. CDR3 in DNA: TGTGCCAGCAGCTTTCGGGCCAATGAGCAGTTCTTC. J is TRBJ2-1 and V is TRBV7-9; D not resolved. Trimming cost V 3 bases and J 6 bases, with 6 bases left between them. The CDR3 sequence is 12 residues long. Looked up from germline, CDR1 is SEHNR and CDR2 is FQNEAQ (reference sequence).

V and J are TRBV7-9 and TRBJ2-5; the D is unclear. Germline V gene data show CDR1 as SEHNR and CDR2 as FQNEAQ (reference sequence). The CDR3 totals 13 residues. Trimming cost V 7 bases and J 3 bases, with 12 bases left between them. DNA of the CDR3: TGTGCCAGCAAAGGTGTAACGGAAGAGACCCAGTACTTC. The encoded protein is CASKGVTEETQYF.